These 24 T cell receptor beta chains originate from one sample sequenced in a study of identical twins. Each CDR3 protein is one row after TCRdb ran MiXCR on the 5' RACE reads. The table shows just under 550,000 distinct CDR3 sequences, with approximately 14% occurring only once. In addition, the sample was reused for a study of yellow fever vaccine responses in identical twins.

Sequencing was performed on CD4+ T cells sorted from blood. All receptors come from a woman aged 18-29 years in good health.

This clonotype was recorded a few times. The chain is built from TRBV28 and TRBJ2-7, with D unclear. There are 13 residues in the CDR3. Trimming left V 6 bases short and J 4 bases short, with 13 bases between. From germline, CDR1 is MDHEN and CDR2 SYDVKM. This chain's CDR3 is CASSLLVQYEQYF. The CDR3 nucleotides are TGTGCCAGCAGCCTCCTCGTTCAGTACGAGCAGTACTTC.

This clonotype was counted a few times. The chain couples TRBV7-9 to TRBJ2-5; 10 bases map to TRBD1. V lost 7 bases and J lost 5; bases outside the gene matches: 13. The CDR3 length is 16 residues. Germline V gene data show CDR1 as SEHNR and CDR2 as FQNEAQ (reference sequence). CDR3 loop: CASNPRQGADYETQYF. CDR3 DNA sequence: TGTGCCAGCAACCCCAGACAGGGGGCGGATTATGAGACCCAGTACTTC.

This clonotype occurred a few times. Written as DNA, the CDR3 is TGTGCCAGCAGCCAAGGACTATCGAACACTGAAGCTTTCTTT. This sequence encodes CASSQGLSNTEAFF. The J gene is TRBJ1-1, the V gene TRBV3-1; D ambiguous. The CDR3 has 14 amino acids. Germline CDR1 and CDR2: LGHDT and YNNKEL (reference sequence). The V and J ends lost 1 base and 1 base respectively, with 7 bases between them.

V gene TRBV12-3 or TRBV12-4 combines with J gene TRBJ2-3, with TRBD2 matching over 16 bases. This CDR3 has 19 amino acids. The V and J ends lost 3 bases and 0 bases, in that order; junction bases with no gene match: 6. The CDR3 sequence is CASSLGTSGRALSTDTQYF. CDR3 DNA sequence: TGTGCCAGCAGTTTGGGGACTAGCGGGAGGGCCTTAAGCACAGATACGCAGTATTTT.

The genes are TRBV7-9 and TRBJ2-1, with 8 bases identical to TRBD2. After removal of 2 bases from V and 10 bases from J, the junction contained 16 bases not matched to a gene. Germline CDR1 SEHNR, CDR2 FQNEAQ (reference sequence). The CDR3 runs to 17 residues. CDR3 nucleotides: TGTGCCAGCAGCTTAAAAGGGACCGGGACTAGAAACGGGGAGCAGTTCTTC. It codes for CASSLKGTGTRNGEQFF.

This clonotype has only a few counts. This sequence joins TRBV5-1 and TRBJ2-1; the D gene is possibly TRBD2 (6 bases). V lost 2 bases to trimming and J lost 3 bases, with 15 bases between them. The CDR3 runs 16 residues. The germline V gene encodes CDR1 SGHRS and CDR2 YFSETQ. CDR3 in DNA: TGCGCCAGCAGCTTTACGGCGGGACCGTTCTACAATGAGCAGTTCTTC. Residues: CASSFTAGPFYNEQFF.

The rearrangement links TRBV7-9 to TRBJ2-1; TRBD1 might be the D (8 bases). CDR1 is SEHNR, CDR2 FQNEAQ, per germline (reference sequence). CDR3 length: 15 amino acids. V shed 1 base and J shed 7 bases, with 14 bases lying between them. For the CDR3, the DNA is TGTGCCAGCAGCTTAGTCACAGGGGGAGGGAATGAGCAGTTCTTC. Encoded protein: CASSLVTGGGNEQFF. Combining the CDR3 with reference TRBV7-9 and TRBJ2-1 gives the whole variable domain DTGVSQNPRHKITKRGQNVTFRCDPISEHNRLYWYRQTLGQGPEFLTYFQNEAQLEKSRLLSDRFSAERPKGSFSTLEIQRTEQGDSAMYLCASSLVTGGGNEQFFGPGTRLTVL.

This chain connects TRBV20-1 to TRBJ2-1; 11 positions match TRBD2. Per germline, CDR1 DFQATT and CDR2 SNEGSKA (reference sequence). The trim removed 1 base at V and 0 bases at J, leaving 5 bases unmatched. The CDR3 is 17 residues long. In nucleotides, the CDR3 is TGCAGTGCTAGAGGTTTAGCGGGGGGGGCCTCCTACAATGAGCAGTTCTTC. It codes for CSARGLAGGASYNEQFF.

A few counts support this clonotype. CDR3 protein: CASSRPGTGELFF. The CDR3 DNA reads TGTGCCAGCAGCAGACCCGGGACCGGGGAGCTGTTTTTT. V gene TRBV6-6 combines with J gene TRBJ2-2; D ambiguous. Germline V gives CDR1 MNHNY, CDR2 SVGAGI (reference sequence). Trimming pared 6 bases from V and 5 bases from J, leaving 10 bases between. This CDR3 contains 13 residues.

This clonotype was picked up many times. V gene TRBV24-1 combines with J gene TRBJ1-2; 11 bases align to TRBD1. The J segment lost 9 bases and the V segment lost 0 bases, leaving 8 bases of the junction unmatched. Germline CDR1 reads KGHDR; CDR2 reads SFDVKD. The CDR3 extends over 16 amino acids. CDR3 region: CATSDLPDRGRESYTF. In DNA form, the CDR3 reads TGTGCCACCAGTGATTTGCCGGACAGGGGGCGCGAAAGCTACACCTTC.

This clonotype has more than one count but fewer than ten. The V gene is TRBV20-1, the J gene TRBJ2-1; maybe TRBD2 (5 bases). V was pared by 0 bases and J by 3 bases, with 9 bases between. This CDR3 is built from 14 residues. The germline V gene has CDR1 DFQATT and CDR2 SNEGSKA (reference sequence). The CDR3: CSARDPGIYNEQFF. The CDR3 coding sequence is TGCAGTGCTAGAGACCCGGGAATCTACAATGAGCAGTTCTTC.

This chain uses TRBV19 with TRBJ1-6; D unclear. The CDR3 loop spans 12 amino acids. Trimming cost V 2 bases and J 7 bases, with 3 bases left between them. The germline V gene has CDR1 LNHDA and CDR2 SQIVND (reference sequence). DNA for the CDR3: TGTGCCAGTAGTATATGGAATTCACCCCTCCACTTT. This sequence encodes CASSIWNSPLHF.

This clonotype turned up a few times. The chain joins TRBV7-9 to TRBJ2-2; D possibly corresponds to TRBD2 (6 bases). The germline V gene encodes CDR1 SEHNR and CDR2 FQNEAQ (reference sequence). The CDR3 length is 17 residues. V gave up 1 base and J gave up 0 bases, with 12 bases separating them. In DNA form, the CDR3 reads TGTGCCAGCAGCTTAGGGCGGGATAGCGCGAACACCGGGGAGCTGTTTTTT. As protein: CASSLGRDSANTGELFF. The variable domain in full, with the rest retrieved from reference TRBV7-9 and TRBJ2-2, is DTGVSQNPRHKITKRGQNVTFRCDPISEHNRLYWYRQTLGQGPEFLTYFQNEAQLEKSRLLSDRFSAERPKGSFSTLEIQRTEQGDSAMYLCASSLGRDSANTGELFFGEGSRLTVL.

V usage is TRBV7-9 and J usage is TRBJ1-1; D not resolved. Per the germline V gene, CDR1 is SEHNR and CDR2 is FQNEAQ (reference sequence). This CDR3 is built from 12 residues. V shed 7 bases and J shed 1 base, with 7 bases lying between them. The CDR3 loop is CASTSRNTEAFF. The CDR3 bases are TGTGCCAGCACCTCGCGGAACACTGAAGCTTTCTTT. The full variable domain, with the rest looked up from reference TRBV7-9 and TRBJ1-1, is DTGVSQNPRHKITKRGQNVTFRCDPISEHNRLYWYRQTLGQGPEFLTYFQNEAQLEKSRLLSDRFSAERPKGSFSTLEIQRTEQGDSAMYLCASTSRNTEAFFGQGTRLTVV.

The chain uses TRBV4-1 and TRBJ2-7; 8 bases fit TRBD2. The germline gives CDR1 MGHRA, CDR2 YSYEKL. The CDR3 runs to 15 residues. The V gene end was trimmed by 0 bases and the J gene end by 4 bases; junction bases not matched to a gene: 5. CDR3 in amino acids: CASSQEREVTYEQYF. As DNA, the CDR3 is TGCGCCAGCAGCCAAGAGCGGGAGGTGACATACGAGCAGTACTTC.

The rearrangement links TRBV2 to TRBJ2-7; the D is unclear. CDR3 size: 11 residues. The V gene lost 4 bases and the J gene lost 9 bases, with 10 bases spanning the gap. From germline, CDR1 is SNHLY and CDR2 FYNNEI. This CDR3 reads CASSGTSVQYV. CDR3 DNA: TGTGCCAGCAGTGGCACCTCTGTGCAGTACGTC.

This clonotype showed up just a few times. This rearrangement joins TRBV3-1 to TRBJ1-5; D gene ambiguous. The length of the CDR3 is 15 residues. Trimming pared 0 bases from V and 3 bases from J, leaving 9 bases between. Germline-derived CDR1 and CDR2 are LGHDT and YNNKEL (reference sequence). CDR3 nucleotides: TGTGCCAGCAGCCAAGACTGGCAGCCCAATCAGCCCCAGCATTTT. Its translation: CASSQDWQPNQPQHF. Combining the CDR3 with reference TRBV3-1 and TRBJ1-5 gives the whole variable domain DTAVSQTPKYLVTQMGNDKSIKCEQNLGHDTMYWYKQDSKKFLKIMFSYNNKELIINETVPNRFSPKSPDKAHLNLHINSLELGDSAVYFCASSQDWQPNQPQHFGDGTRLSIL.

The sample holds a few counts of this clonotype. The CDR3 loop is CASREQGSGYTF. CDR3 DNA sequence: TGTGCCAGCAGGGAACAGGGGAGTGGCTACACCTTC. The gene calls are TRBV6-5 and TRBJ1-2; 7 bases are shared with TRBD1. Losses at the gene ends were 6 bases for V and 7 bases for J; bases not matched to a gene: 5. The CDR3 contains 12 residues. The germline V gene encodes CDR1 MNHEY and CDR2 SVGAGI.

The V gene is TRBV7-3, the J gene TRBJ2-1; D uncertain. This CDR3 region has 17 residues. The V gene's germline CDR1 is SGHTA and CDR2 FQGTGA. V was pared by 5 bases and J by 0 bases, with 17 bases between. The CDR3 loop reads CASSPQPQDRSYNEQFF. In nucleotides, the CDR3 is TGTGCCAGCAGCCCTCAACCCCAGGACCGCTCCTACAATGAGCAGTTCTTC.

This clonotype turned up a few times. The V gene is TRBV12-3 or TRBV12-4, the J gene TRBJ2-2, with TRBD2 as a possible D gene (6 bases). V was cut by 5 bases and J by 3 bases, with 10 bases left in between. The CDR3 runs 14 residues. The CDR3 spells CASSLRDYTGELFF. DNA for the CDR3: TGTGCCAGCAGTCTCCGGGACTACACCGGGGAGCTGTTTTTT.

The V and J genes are TRBV6-1 and TRBJ2-2; TRBD2 matches at 16 bases. The CDR3 covers 16 residues. CDR1 and CDR2 (germline): MNHNS, SASEGT. Trimming took 6 bases from V and 8 from J; bases not matched to a gene: 6. CDR3 sequence (DNA): TGTGCCAGCAGAGTCGGGACTAGCGGGAGGGGGGGGGAGCTGTTTTTT. As protein: CASRVGTSGRGGELFF.

This chain uses TRBV2 with TRBJ2-1, with D perhaps matching TRBD1 or TRBD2 (5 bases each). The germline V gene has CDR1 SNHLY and CDR2 FYNNEI. This CDR3 contains 15 residues. Trimming left V 5 bases short and J 6 bases short, with 17 bases between. CDR3 loop: CASSQMGRNLNEQFF. CDR3 DNA sequence: TGTGCCAGCAGTCAGATGGGACGTAACCTCAATGAGCAGTTCTTC.

There are a few counts of this clonotype. This chain joins TRBV5-1 and TRBJ2-5, with TRBD2 matching over 10 bases. This CDR3 region has 14 residues. Germline CDR1 reads SGHRS; CDR2 reads YFSETQ. The V gene end was trimmed by 4 bases and the J gene end by 5 bases; junction bases not matched to a gene: 5. The CDR3 bases are TGCGCCAGCAGCCCTAGCGGGAGATTGGAGACCCAGTACTTC. This codes for CASSPSGRLETQYF.

The table lists this clonotype with a few counts. The V and J genes are TRBV12-3 or TRBV12-4 and TRBJ2-5; 10 nucleotides match TRBD2. The CDR3 has 15 amino acids. With V trimmed by 3 bases and J by 5 bases, 6 bases remained unmatched. CDR3 residues: CASSFASGSLETQYF. Here the CDR3 DNA reads TGTGCCAGCAGTTTCGCTAGCGGGAGTCTCGAGACCCAGTACTTC.